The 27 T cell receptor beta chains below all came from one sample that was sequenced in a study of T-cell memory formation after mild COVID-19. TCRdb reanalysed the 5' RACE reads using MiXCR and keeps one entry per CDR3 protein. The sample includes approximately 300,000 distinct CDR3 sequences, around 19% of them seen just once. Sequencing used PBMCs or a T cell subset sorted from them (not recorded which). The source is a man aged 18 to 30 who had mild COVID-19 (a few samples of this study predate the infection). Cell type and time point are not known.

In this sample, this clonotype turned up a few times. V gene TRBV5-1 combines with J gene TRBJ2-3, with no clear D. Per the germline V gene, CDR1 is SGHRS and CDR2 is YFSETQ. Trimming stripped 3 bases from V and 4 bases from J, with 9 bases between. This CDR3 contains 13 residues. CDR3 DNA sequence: TGCGCCAGCAGCTCCCAGACCCCAGATACGCAGTATTTT. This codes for CASSSQTPDTQYF.

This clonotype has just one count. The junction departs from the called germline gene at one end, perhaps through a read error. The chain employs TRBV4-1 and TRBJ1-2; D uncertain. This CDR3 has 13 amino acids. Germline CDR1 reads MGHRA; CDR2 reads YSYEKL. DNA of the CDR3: TGCGCCAGCAGCAAAGAGGCAGTTCGGGGCTACACCTTC. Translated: CASSKEAVRGYTF.

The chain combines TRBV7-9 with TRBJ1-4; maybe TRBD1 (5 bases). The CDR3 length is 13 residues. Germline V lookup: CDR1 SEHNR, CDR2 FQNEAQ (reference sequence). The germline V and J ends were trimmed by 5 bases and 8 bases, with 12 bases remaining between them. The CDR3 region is CASSRGTAEKLFF. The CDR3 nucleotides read TGTGCCAGCAGCCGAGGGACCGCCGAAAAACTGTTTTTT. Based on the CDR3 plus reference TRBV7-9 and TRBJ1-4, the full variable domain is DTGVSQNPRHKITKRGQNVTFRCDPISEHNRLYWYRQTLGQGPEFLTYFQNEAQLEKSRLLSDRFSAERPKGSFSTLEIQRTEQGDSAMYLCASSRGTAEKLFFGSGTQLSVL.

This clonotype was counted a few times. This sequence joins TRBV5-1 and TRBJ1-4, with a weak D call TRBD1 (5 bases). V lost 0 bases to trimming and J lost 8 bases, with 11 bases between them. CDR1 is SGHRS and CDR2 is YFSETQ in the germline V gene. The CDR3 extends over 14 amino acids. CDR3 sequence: CASSLEAGSEKLFF. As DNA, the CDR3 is TGCGCCAGCAGCTTGGAAGCAGGGAGCGAAAAACTGTTTTTT.

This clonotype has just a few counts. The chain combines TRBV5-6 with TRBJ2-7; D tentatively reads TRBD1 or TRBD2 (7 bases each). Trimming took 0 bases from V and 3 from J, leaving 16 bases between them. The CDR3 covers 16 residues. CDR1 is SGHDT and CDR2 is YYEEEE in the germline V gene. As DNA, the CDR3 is TGTGCCAGCAGCTTGGCCGTCAGGGGGGGTTTCTACGAGCAGTACTTC. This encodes CASSLAVRGGFYEQYF. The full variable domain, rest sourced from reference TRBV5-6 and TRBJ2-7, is DAGVTQSPTHLIKTRGQQVTLRCSPKSGHDTVSWYQQALGQGPQFIFQYYEEEERQRGNFPDRFSGHQFPNYSSELNVNALLLGDSALYLCASSLAVRGGFYEQYFGPGTRLTVT.

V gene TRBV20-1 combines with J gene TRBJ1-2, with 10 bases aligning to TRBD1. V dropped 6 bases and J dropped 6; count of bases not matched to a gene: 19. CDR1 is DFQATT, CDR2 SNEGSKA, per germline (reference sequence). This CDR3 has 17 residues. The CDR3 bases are TGCAGTGCCACCCCATTGGGACAGGGGTCCCTGGAGGATGGCTACACCTTC. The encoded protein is CSATPLGQGSLEDGYTF.

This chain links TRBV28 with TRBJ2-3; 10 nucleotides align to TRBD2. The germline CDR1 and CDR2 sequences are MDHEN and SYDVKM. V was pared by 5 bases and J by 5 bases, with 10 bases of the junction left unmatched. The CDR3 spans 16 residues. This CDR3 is CASSPLSGGARDTQYF. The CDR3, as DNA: TGTGCCAGCAGTCCCCTGAGCGGGGGGGCTAGAGATACGCAGTATTTT. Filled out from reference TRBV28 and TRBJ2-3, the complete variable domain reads DVKVTQSSRYLVKRTGEKVFLECVQDMDHENMFWYRQDPGLGLRLIYFSYDVKMKEKGDIPEGYSVSREKKERFSLILESASTNQTSMYLCASSPLSGGARDTQYFGPGTRLTVL.

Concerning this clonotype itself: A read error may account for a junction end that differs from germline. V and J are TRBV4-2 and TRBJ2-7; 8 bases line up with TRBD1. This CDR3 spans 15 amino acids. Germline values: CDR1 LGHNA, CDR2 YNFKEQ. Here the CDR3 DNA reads TGTGCCAGCAGCCCCAGGACAGGGATCTCCTCCGAGCAGTACTTC. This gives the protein CASSPRTGISSEQYF.

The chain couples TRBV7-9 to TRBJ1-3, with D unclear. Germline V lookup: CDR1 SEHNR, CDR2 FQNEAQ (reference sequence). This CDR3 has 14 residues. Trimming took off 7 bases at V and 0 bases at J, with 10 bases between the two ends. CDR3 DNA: TGTGCCAGCACCCCCCAATCCTCTGGAAACACCATATATTTT. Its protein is CASTPQSSGNTIYF.

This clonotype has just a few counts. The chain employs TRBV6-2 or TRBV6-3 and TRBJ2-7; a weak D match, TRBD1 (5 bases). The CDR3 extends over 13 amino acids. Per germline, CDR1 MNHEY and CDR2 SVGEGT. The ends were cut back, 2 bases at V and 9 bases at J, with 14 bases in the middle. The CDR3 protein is CASSYAGKEGQYV. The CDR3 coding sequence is TGTGCCAGCAGTTACGCAGGGAAAGAAGGGCAGTACGTC.

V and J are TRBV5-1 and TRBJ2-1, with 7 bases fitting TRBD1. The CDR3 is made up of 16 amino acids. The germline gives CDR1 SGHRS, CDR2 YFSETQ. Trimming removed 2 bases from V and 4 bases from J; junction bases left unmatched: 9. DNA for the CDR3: TGCGCCAGCAGCTTTCTGTGGGACAGCAAATACAATGAGCAGTTCTTC. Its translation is CASSFLWDSKYNEQFF. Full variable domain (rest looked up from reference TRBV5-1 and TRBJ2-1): KAGVTQTPRYLIKTRGQQVTLSCSPISGHRSVSWYQQTPGQGLQFLFEYFSETQRNKGNFPGRFSGRQFSNSRSEMNVSTLELGDSALYLCASSFLWDSKYNEQFFGPGTRLTVL.

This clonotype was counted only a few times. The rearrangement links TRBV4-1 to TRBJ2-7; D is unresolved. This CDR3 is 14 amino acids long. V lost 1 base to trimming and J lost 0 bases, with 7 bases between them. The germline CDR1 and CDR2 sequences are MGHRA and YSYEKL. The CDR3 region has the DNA TGCGCCAGCAGCCAAGCCCCTGGCTCCTACGAGCAGTACTTC. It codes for CASSQAPGSYEQYF.

As DNA, the CDR3 is TGTGCCAGCAGTTTATTAGGGTCCCTGGGGGCCAACGTCCTGACTTTC. Translating gives CASSLLGSLGANVLTF. This rearrangement joins TRBV27 to TRBJ2-6; D remains unclear. The germline gives CDR1 MNHEY, CDR2 SMNVEV (reference sequence). There are 16 residues in the CDR3. Trimming shortened V by 1 base and J by 4 bases, and 11 bases separated the two germline ends.

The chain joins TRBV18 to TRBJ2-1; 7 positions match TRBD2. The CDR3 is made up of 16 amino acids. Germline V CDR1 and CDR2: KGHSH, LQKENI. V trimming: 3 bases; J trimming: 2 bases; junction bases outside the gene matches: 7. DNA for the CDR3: TGTGCCAGCTCACCGAGCGGGGCAAGAACCTACAATGAGCAGTTCTTC. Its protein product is CASSPSGARTYNEQFF.

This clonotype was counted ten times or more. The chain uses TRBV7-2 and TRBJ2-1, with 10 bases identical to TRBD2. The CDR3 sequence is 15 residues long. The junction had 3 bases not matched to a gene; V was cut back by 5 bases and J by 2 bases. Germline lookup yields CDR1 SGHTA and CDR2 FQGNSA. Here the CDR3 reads CASSLSGGAYNEQFF. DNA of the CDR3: TGTGCCAGCAGCCTAAGCGGGGGGGCCTACAATGAGCAGTTCTTC.

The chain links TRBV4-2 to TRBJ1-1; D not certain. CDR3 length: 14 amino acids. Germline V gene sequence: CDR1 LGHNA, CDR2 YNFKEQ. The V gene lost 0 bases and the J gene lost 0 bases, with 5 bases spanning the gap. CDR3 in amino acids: CASSQEGVNTEAFF. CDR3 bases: TGTGCCAGCAGCCAAGAGGGCGTGAACACTGAAGCTTTCTTT.

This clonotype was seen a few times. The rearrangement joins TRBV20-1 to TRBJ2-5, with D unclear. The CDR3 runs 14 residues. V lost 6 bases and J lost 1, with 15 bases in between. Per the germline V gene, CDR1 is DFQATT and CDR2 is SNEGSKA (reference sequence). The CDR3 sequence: CSAKRPRSQETQYF. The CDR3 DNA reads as TGCAGTGCAAAGAGGCCTCGTTCCCAAGAGACCCAGTACTTC.

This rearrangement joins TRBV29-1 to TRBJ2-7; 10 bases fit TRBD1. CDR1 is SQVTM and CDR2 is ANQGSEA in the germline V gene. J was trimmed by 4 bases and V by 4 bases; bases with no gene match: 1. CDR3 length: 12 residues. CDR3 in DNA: TGCAGCGTTGCGGGACAGGGGTACGAGCAGTACTTC. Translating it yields CSVAGQGYEQYF.

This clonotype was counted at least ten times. DNA of the CDR3: TGCGCCAGCAGCCAAGATGACGGGGAGCTGTTTTTT. Protein: CASSQDDGELFF. The rearrangement joins TRBV4-3 to TRBJ2-2, with no clear D. The length of the CDR3 is 12 residues. CDR1 and CDR2 from the germline V gene are LGHNA and YSLEER. Between the trimmed V and J ends, which lost 0 bases and 7 bases, there was a span of 3 bases.

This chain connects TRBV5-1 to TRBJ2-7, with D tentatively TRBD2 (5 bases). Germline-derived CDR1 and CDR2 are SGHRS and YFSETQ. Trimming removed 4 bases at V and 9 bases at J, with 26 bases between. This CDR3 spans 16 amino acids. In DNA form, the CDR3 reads TGCGCCAGCAGCCTAGACTATGCGGGTACCCCAGTCGGGCAGTACTTC. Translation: CASSLDYAGTPVGQYF. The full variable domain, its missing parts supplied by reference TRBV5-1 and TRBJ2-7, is KAGVTQTPRYLIKTRGQQVTLSCSPISGHRSVSWYQQTPGQGLQFLFEYFSETQRNKGNFPGRFSGRQFSNSRSEMNVSTLELGDSALYLCASSLDYAGTPVGQYFGPGTRLTVT.

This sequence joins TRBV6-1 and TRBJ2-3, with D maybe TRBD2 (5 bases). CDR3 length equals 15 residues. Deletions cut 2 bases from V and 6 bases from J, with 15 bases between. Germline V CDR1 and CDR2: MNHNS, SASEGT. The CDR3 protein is CASSEPGLPPDTQYF. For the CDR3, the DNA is TGTGCCAGCAGTGAACCCGGACTCCCTCCGGATACGCAGTATTTT.

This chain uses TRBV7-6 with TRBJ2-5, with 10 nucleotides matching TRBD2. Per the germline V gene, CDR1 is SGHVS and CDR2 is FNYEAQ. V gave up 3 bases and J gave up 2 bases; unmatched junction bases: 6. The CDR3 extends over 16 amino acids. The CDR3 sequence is CASSFGLAGGQETQYF. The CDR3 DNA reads TGTGCCAGCAGCTTCGGGTTAGCGGGGGGACAAGAGACCCAGTACTTC.

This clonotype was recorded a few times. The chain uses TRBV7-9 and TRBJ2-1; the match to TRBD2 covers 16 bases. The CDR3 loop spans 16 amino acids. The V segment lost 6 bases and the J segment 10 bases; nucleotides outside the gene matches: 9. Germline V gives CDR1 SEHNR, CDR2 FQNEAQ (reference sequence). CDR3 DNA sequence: TGTGCCAGCAGAACGGGACTAGCGGGGGGGCGCGGGGAGCAGTTCTTC. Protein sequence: CASRTGLAGGRGEQFF.

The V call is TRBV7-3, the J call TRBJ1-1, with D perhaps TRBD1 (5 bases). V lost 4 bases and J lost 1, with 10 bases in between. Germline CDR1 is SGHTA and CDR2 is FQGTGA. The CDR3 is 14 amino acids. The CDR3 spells CASSSSDRNTEAFF. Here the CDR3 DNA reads TGTGCCAGCAGCTCAAGCGACAGGAACACTGAAGCTTTCTTT.

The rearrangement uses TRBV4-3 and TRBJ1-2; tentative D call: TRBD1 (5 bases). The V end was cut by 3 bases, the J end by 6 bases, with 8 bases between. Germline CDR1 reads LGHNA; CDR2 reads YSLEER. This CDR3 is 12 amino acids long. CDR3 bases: TGCGCCAGCAGCCAGTCAGGGCATGGCTACACCTTC. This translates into CASSQSGHGYTF.

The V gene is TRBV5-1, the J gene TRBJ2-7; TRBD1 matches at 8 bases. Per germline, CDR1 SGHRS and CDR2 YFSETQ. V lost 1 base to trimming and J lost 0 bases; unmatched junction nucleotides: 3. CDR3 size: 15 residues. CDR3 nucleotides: TGCGCCAGCAGCTTGTCCACAGGGGGCTCCTACGAGCAGTACTTC. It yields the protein CASSLSTGGSYEQYF.

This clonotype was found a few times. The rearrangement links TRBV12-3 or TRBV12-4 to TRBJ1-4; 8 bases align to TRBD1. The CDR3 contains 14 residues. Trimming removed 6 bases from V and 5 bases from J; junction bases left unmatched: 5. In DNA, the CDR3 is TGTGCCAGCAGCCGAGGACAGGGCAATGAAAAACTGTTTTTT. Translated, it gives CASSRGQGNEKLFF.